This T cell receptor (beta chain) derives from a study of blood T cell repertoires in COVID-19. Here immunoSEQ multiplex PCR was the method, and the copy in TCRdb shows in-frame clones only, minus some. The table shows some 170,000 clones, with approximately 88% occurring only once. V lost 4 bases to trimming and J lost 3 bases; unmatched junction nucleotides: 2. The germline gives CDR1 SGHVS, CDR2 FNYEAQ. This CDR3 spans 13 amino acids. This chain links TRBV7-6 with TRBJ2-5; 7 nucleotides match TRBD1. Sequencing was performed on peripheral blood. The sequence was collected from a woman aged 55-69 years who had recovered from COVID-19. The CDR3: CASSSGQEETQYF. The DNA for the CDR3 is TGTGCCAGCAGCTCTGGACAGGAAGAGACCCAGTACTTC.